This is a list of T cell receptor beta chains from one sample in a study of cytomegalovirus exposure and HLA in healthy donors. Here immunoSEQ multiplex PCR was the method, and the copy in TCRdb shows in-frame clones only, minus some. The data show fewer than 200,000 clones, roughly 80% seen once. Sequenced sample: PBMCs. All receptors derive from a female donor in good health and CMV-seronegative. The CDR3 runs from the conserved cysteine through the conserved F or W. A D gene is named only where the DNA matches it firmly. Size tells how often a clone was seen (once, few, many) or the class of an expanded clone, and some rows leave it out.

CDR3 DNA	CDR3 protein	D gene	clone size	V gene	J gene
TGCGCCAGCAGCTTGGGAGACACTTATGAAAAACTGTTTTTT	CASSLGDTYEKLFF	-	once	TRBV5-1	TRBJ1-4
TGTGCCAGCAGCCCAAGGACAGGCCCAGGGTATGGCTACACCTTC	CASSPRTGPGYGYTF	TRBD1	-	TRBV5-5	TRBJ1-2
TGCGCCAGCAGCTTGCTCCAGGAAGGCTATGGCTACACCTTC	CASSLLQEGYGYTF	-	-	TRBV5-1	TRBJ1-2
TGTGCCAGCAGCTTAGCCGGGTACGAGCAGTACTTC	CASSLAGYEQYF	-	-	TRBV11-2	TRBJ2-7
TGTGCCAGCAGCTTCTCGGGGGGACAAGAGACCCAGTACTTC	CASSFSGGQETQYF	TRBD2	-	TRBV5-5	TRBJ2-5
TGTGCCTGGAGTGGACCTGCGCAAGGGGTGAATCAGCCCCAGCATTTT	CAWSGPAQGVNQPQHF	-	few	TRBV30	TRBJ1-5
TGTGCCAGCTCACCACCGCGGGGGAGGGAGACTGAAGCTTTCTTT	CASSPPRGRETEAFF	-	-	TRBV18	TRBJ1-1
TGTGCCAGCTCACCTCCCGCTCGGCCACAGGGGACTGAAGCTTTCTTT	CASSPPARPQGTEAFF	TRBD1	once	TRBV18	TRBJ1-1
TGTGCCAGCACCTCGGACACCTACGAGCAGTACTTC	CASTSDTYEQYF	-	-	TRBV2	TRBJ2-7
TGCGCCAGCAGCTTGGAGGGACAGGGCGGTCAGCCCCAGCATTTT	CASSLEGQGGQPQHF	TRBD1	-	TRBV5-1	TRBJ1-5
TGTGCCAGCAGAGGACAGGTCTTTTCGAACACTGAAGCTTTCTTT	CASRGQVFSNTEAFF	TRBD1	-	TRBV27	TRBJ1-1
TGCAGCGTTCTAGGAGCGGAGACCCAGTACTTC	CSVLGAETQYF	-	-	TRBV29-1	TRBJ2-5
TGTGCCAGCAGCTTAGATAAGGGGGGGACAGGTTTAAGAGAAAAACTGTTTTTT	CASSLDKGGTGLREKLFF	TRBD1	-	TRBV7-2	TRBJ1-4
TGTGCCAGCAGCTTGGCGGCGGCTCCTCGGAACTATGGCTACACCTTC	CASSLAAAPRNYGYTF	-	-	TRBV5-6	TRBJ1-2
TGTGCCAGCAGCCCCGCTAGCGGGGCCACCGGGGAGCTGTTTTTT	CASSPASGATGELFF	TRBD2	-	TRBV7-3	TRBJ2-2
TGTGCCAGCAGCTTAGAAACTCTTTACACCGGGGAGCTGTTTTTT	CASSLETLYTGELFF	-	-	TRBV7-2	TRBJ2-2
TGTGCCAGTAGTCAGCAGGGCTACACTGAAGCTTTCTTT	CASSQQGYTEAFF	-	once	TRBV19	TRBJ1-1
TGTGCCAGCAGCTTGTCCTCTAGCGTCTCCTACAATGAGCAGTTCTTC	CASSLSSSVSYNEQFF	-	-	TRBV7-2	TRBJ2-1
TGCGCCAGCAGCTTGCGCCAACTACCTGGACTAGCGCCGCAACGAGAGCAGTTCTTC	CASSLRQLPGLAPQREQFF	TRBD2	-	TRBV5-1	TRBJ2-1
TGTGCCAGCAGCGTTCAGGGTAACACTGAAGCTTTCTTT	CASSVQGNTEAFF	-	-	TRBV9	TRBJ1-1
TGTGCCAGCAGTGGGACAGGTTGGGATACGCAGTATTTT	CASSGTGWDTQYF	TRBD1	-	TRBV25-1	TRBJ2-3
TGTGCCATCAGTGCAACAGGGGCCGAGACCCAGTACTTC	CAISATGAETQYF	TRBD1	few	TRBV10-3	TRBJ2-5
TGTGCCATCAGTGGGTCGACAGGGGTCTATGGCTACACCTTC	CAISGSTGVYGYTF	TRBD1	-	TRBV10-3	TRBJ1-2
TGTGCCAGCAGTTTTCGGGGTTCACCCCTCCACTTT	CASSFRGSPLHF	-	-	TRBV6-5	TRBJ1-6
TGTGCCAGCAGCACCGGACAGGGGAGAAACTATGGCTACACCTTC	CASSTGQGRNYGYTF	TRBD1	few	TRBV7-8	TRBJ1-2
TGTGCCAGCAGTCCAGGGACAGGGGTCGGAAACACCATATATTTT	CASSPGTGVGNTIYF	TRBD1	-	TRBV27	TRBJ1-3
TGTGCCAGCAGTGGACAGGGGTACGAGCAGTACTTC	CASSGQGYEQYF	TRBD1	-	TRBV7-8	TRBJ2-7
TGCGCCAGCAGCCAAGAGAGACCGGGGCGGGGGGGCAGACCAACTGGCAATGAGCAGTTCTTC	CASSQERPGRGGRPTGNEQFF	TRBD2	-	TRBV4-1	TRBJ2-1
TGTGCCAGCAGCCAAGCCCGGAACACTGAAGCTTTCTTT	CASSQARNTEAFF	-	-	TRBV4-2	TRBJ1-1
TGTGCCAGCAGTTACTTAACCGGAGACACTGAAGCTTTCTTT	CASSYLTGDTEAFF	-	once	TRBV6-5	TRBJ1-1
TGTGCCAGCAGCCCGACTGACAGGTCCTACGAGCAGTACTTC	CASSPTDRSYEQYF	-	-	TRBV11-3	TRBJ2-7
TGTGCCAGCAGCCTTCCGGGACAGGGATTGATCTATGGCTACACCTTC	CASSLPGQGLIYGYTF	TRBD1	-	TRBV5-6	TRBJ1-2